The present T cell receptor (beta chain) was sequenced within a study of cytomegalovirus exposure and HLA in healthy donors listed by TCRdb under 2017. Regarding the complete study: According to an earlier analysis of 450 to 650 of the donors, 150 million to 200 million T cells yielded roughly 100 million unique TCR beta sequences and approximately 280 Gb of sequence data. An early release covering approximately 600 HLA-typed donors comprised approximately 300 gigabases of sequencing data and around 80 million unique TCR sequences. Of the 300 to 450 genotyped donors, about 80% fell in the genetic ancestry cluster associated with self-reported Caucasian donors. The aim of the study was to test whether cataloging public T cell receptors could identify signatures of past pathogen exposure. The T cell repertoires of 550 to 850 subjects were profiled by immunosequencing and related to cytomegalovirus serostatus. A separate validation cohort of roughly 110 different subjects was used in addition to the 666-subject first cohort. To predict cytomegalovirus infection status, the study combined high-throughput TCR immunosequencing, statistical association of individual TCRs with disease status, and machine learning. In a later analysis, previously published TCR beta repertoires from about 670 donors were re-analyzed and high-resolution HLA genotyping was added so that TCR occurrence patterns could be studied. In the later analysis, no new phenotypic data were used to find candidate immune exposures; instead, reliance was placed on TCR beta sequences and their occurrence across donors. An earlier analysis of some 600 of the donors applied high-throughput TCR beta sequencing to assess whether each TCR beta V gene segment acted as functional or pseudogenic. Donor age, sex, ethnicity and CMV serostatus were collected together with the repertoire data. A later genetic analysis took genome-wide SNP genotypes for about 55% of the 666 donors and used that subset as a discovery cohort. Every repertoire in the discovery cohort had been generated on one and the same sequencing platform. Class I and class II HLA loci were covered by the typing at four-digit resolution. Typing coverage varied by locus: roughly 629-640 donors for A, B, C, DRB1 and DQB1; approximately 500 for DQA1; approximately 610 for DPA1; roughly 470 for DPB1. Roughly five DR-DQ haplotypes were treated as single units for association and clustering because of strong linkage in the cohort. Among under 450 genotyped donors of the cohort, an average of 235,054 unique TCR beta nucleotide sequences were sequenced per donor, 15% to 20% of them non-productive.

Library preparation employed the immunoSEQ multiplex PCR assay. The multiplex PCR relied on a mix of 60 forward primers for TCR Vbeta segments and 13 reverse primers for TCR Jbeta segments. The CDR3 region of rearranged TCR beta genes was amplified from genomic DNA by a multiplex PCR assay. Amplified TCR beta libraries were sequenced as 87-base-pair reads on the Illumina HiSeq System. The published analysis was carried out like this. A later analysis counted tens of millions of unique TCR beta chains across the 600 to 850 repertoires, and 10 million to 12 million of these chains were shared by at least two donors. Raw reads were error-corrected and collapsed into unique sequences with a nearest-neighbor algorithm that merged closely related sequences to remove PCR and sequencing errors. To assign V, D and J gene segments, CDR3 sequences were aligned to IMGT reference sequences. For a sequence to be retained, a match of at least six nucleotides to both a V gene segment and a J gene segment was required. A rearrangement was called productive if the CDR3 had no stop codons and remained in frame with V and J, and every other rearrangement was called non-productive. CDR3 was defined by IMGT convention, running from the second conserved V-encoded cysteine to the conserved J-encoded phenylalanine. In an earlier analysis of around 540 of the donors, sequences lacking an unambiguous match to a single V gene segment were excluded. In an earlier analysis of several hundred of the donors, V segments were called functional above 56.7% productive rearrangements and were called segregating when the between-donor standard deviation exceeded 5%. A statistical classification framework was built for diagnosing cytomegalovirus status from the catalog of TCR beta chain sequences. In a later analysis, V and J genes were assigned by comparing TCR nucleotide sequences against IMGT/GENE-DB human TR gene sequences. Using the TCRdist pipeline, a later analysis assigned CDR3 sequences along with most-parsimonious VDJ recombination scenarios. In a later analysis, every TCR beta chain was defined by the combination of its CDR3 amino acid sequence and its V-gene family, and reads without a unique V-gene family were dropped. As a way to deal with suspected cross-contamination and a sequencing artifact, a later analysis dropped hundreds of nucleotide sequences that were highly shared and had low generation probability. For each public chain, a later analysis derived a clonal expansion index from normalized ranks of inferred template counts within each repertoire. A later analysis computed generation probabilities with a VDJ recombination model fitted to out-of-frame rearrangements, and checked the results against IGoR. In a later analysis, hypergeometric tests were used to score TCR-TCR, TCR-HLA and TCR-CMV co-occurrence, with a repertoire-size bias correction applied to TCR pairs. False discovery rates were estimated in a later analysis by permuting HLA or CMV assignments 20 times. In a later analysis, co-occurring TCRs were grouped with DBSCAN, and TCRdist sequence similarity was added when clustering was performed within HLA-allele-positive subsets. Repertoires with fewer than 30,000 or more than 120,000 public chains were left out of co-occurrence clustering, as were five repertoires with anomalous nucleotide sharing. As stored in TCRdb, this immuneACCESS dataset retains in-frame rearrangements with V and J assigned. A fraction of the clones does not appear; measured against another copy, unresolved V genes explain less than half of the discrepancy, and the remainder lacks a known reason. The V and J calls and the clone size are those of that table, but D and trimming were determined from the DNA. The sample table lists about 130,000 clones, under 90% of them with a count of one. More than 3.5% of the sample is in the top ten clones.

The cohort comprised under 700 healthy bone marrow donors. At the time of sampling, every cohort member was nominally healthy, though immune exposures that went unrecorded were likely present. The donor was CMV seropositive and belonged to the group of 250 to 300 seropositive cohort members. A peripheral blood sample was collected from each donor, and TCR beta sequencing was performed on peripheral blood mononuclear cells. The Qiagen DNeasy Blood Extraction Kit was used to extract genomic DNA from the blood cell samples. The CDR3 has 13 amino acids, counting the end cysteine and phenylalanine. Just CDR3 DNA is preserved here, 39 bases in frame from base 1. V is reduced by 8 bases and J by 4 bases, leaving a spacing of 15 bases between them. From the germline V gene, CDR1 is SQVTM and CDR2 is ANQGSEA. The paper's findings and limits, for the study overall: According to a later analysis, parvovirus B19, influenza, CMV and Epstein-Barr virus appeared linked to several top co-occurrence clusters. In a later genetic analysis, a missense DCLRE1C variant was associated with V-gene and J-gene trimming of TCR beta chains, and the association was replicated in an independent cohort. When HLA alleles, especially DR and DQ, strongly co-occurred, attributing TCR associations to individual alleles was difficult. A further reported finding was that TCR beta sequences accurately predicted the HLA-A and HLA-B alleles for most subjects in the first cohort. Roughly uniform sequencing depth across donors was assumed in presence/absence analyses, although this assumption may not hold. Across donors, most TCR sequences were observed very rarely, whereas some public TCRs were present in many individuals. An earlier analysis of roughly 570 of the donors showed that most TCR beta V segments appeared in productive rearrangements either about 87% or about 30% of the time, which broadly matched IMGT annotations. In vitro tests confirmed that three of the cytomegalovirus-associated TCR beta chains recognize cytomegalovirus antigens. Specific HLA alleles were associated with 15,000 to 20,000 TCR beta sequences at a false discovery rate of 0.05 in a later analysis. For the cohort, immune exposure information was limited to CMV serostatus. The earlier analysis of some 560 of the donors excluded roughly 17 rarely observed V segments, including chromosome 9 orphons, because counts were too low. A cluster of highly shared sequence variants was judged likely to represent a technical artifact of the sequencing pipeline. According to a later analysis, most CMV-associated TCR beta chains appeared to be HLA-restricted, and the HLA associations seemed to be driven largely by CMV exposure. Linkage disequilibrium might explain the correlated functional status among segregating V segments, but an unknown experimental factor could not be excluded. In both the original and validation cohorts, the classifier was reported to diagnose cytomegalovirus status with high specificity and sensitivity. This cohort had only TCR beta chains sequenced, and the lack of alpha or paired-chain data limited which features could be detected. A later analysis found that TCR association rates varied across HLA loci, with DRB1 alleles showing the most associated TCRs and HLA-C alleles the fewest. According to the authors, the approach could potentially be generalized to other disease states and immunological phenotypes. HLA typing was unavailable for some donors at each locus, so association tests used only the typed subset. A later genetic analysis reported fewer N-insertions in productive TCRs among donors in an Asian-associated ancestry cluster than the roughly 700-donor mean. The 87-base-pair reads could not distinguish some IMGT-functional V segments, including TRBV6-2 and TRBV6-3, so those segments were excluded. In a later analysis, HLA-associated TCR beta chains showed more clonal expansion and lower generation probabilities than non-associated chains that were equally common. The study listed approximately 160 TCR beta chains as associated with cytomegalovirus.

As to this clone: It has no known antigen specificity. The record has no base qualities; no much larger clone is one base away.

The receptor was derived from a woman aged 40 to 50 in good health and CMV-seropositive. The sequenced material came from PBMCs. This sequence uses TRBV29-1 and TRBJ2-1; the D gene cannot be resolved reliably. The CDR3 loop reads CSHTGSIYNEQFF. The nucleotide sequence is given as TGCAGCCATACCGGGTCCATATACAATGAGCAGTTCTTC.